This TCR beta chain comes out of a study of blood T cells in healthy people across ages. Findings and caveats of the study: Significant beta diversity loss was already apparent by age around 40, declining roughly linearly.

Primed by a sample-barcoded 5' primer and a J-beta primer mix, a second PCR proceeded for roughly 6 to 12 cycles. A minimum of 3 million CDR3-containing paired-end reads was obtained for each sample. TCRdb re-called the 5' RACE reads through MiXCR, storing one row per CDR3 protein. The sample carries 450,000 to 700,000 distinct CDR3 sequences, 25% to 30% recorded once. Each sample yielded at least 6.5 million isolated PBMCs. The CDR3 loop spans 14 amino acids. Per the germline V gene, CDR1 is MNHEY and CDR2 is SVGAGI. Concerning this clonotype itself: What it recognizes is unknown.

This TCR was sampled from a woman in her 70s in good health. The specimen was blood. The chain is built from TRBV6-5 and TRBJ2-5; the D gene could be TRBD1 or TRBD2 (5 bases each). The DNA end is a closer match to TRBJ2-7, so the J assignment may be wrong. The CDR3 DNA sequence: TGTGCCAGCAGTTACACCTTGGGACCTTACGAGCAGTACTTC. It specifies CASSYTLGPYEQYF.